This T cell receptor (beta chain) was sequenced during a study of cytotoxic CD8 clonotypes in ibrutinib-treated CLL (dated by TCRdb to about 2021). About the full investigation: The cohort included roughly 15 treatment-naive and approximately twelve relapsed/refractory patients; roughly 17 were IGHV unmutated. Responses were partial in approximately 24 patients and complete in 2; after median around 68 months follow-up, about 14 stayed in remission and roughly twelve progressed. The response samples were drawn at a median of roughly twelve months into treatment, with a range of about 6 to 40 months. On average, each sample had approximately 260,000 productive templates and approximately 85,000 productive rearrangements. Of the roughly 81 people in the trial, roughly 27 had longitudinal samples available. Cryopreserved peripheral blood mononuclear cells were collected before treatment, at response, and at either disease progression or sustained remission. All remission and progressive disease samples were collected while patients were still receiving ibrutinib. The paper's findings and limits, for the study overall: At baseline, clonality was higher than in age-matched healthy donors and showed a strong correlation with circulating CD8+ T-cell counts. Lymph node repertoires were not examined, and the timing of sampling was not matched between patients in sustained remission and those whose disease progressed. Public clonotypes were rare and either shrank or stayed stable during treatment, and the rise in clonality at ibrutinib response reflected expansion of private clonotypes. An increase in clonality was observed at ibrutinib response, with clonality remaining stable during sustained remission and falling back toward baseline at progression.

The intended sense of this specimen's time point label: around 25 months on ibrutinib. For TCR beta library preparation, approximately 2 micrograms of genomic DNA was extracted from cryopreserved PBMCs. Longitudinal blood samples from CLL patients on ibrutinib monotherapy underwent high-throughput TCR beta sequencing. The patients took part in an open-label, single-center phase 2 trial of ibrutinib monotherapy. The germline V gene gives CDR1 as MGHRA and CDR2 as YSYEKL. Trimming accounts for 4 bases at V and 0 bases at J, while the number of junction bases matched to no gene is 5. The CDR3 spans 15 residues, from the cysteine through the phenylalanine. Just the 45-base CDR3 DNA is kept, in frame starting at base 1. Only a few counts were recorded for this clone. This receptor's antigen is unknown. No base-level quality is on record; no much larger clone is a single base apart. On a MiSeq, deep resolution sequencing aimed for a depth between 1 in 1 million and 1 in 200,000 T cells, with each clonotype covered 10x on average. TCR beta libraries were generated with the immunoSEQ hsTCRB Kit. The original methods were these. The data were analyzed with ImmunoSEQ Analyzer and ImmunoSEQ Data Assistant, and V, D and J gene assignments followed IMGT definitions. Clonality, which ranges from 0 to 1, was calculated as one minus the normalized Shannon entropy of productive rearrangement frequencies. Public clonotype analysis was restricted to overrepresented clonotypes comprising at least 0.05% of each patient's repertoire. Approximately 12 repertoires from age-matched healthy donors, obtained from immuneACCESS, served as clonality controls. The table was pulled from immuneACCESS by TCRdb, which kept in-frame rearrangements only. Such tables lose some clones; where checked, under half of the loss comes from unresolved V genes, and the rest has no known cause. The D gene and trimming were derived from the DNA, and the V and J assignments and clone size from that table. Across this sample there are about 92,000 clones, with more than 70% seen only once. About 26% of the sample rests with the top ten.

The receptor was isolated from a human donor with chronic lymphocytic leukemia. The sequencing used PBMCs, collected after 24 months of ibrutinib treatment. Recombination connected TRBV4-1 to TRBJ2-5; the central 7 bases match TRBD1. The CDR3 region has the sequence CASSRPTGNQETQYF. The nucleotides are TGCGCCAGCAGCCGCCCGACAGGGAACCAAGAGACCCAGTACTTC.